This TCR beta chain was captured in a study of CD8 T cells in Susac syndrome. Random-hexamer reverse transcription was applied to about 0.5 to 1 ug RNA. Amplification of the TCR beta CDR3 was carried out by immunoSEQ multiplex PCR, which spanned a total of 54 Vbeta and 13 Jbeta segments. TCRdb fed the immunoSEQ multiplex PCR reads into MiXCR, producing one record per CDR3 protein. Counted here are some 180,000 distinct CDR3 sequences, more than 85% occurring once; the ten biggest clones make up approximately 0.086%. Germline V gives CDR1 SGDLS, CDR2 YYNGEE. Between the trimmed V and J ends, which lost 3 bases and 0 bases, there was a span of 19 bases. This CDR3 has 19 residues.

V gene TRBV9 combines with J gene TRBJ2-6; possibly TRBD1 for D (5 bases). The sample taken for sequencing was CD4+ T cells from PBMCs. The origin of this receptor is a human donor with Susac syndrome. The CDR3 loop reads CASSEEQVKANSGANVLTF. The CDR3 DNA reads TGTGCCAGCAGCGAGGAACAGGTCAAAGCTAACTCTGGGGCCAACGTCCTGACTTTC.